The sequence of this TCR beta chain was determined in a study of patients and donors after allogeneic stem cell transplantation. Using its own MiXCR run on the RT-PCR reads, TCRdb lists one record per CDR3 protein. The sample contains some 150,000 distinct CDR3 sequences, roughly two fifths of which appear only once. CDR3 length: 14 amino acids. The germline CDR1 and CDR2 sequences are LGHDT and YNNKEL (reference sequence). Trimming shortened V by 0 bases and J by 2 bases, and 7 bases separated the two germline ends. The TCR was taken from a human donor who was either an allogeneic HSCT recipient or a stem cell or donor lymphocyte infusion donor (not recorded which). It is not recorded whose cells these are; they may come from a transplant donor. The chain has TRBV3-1 and TRBJ2-5; no definite D call. Sequencing was done on a sample of blood, either unsorted or a sorted T cell fraction (not recorded which). CDR3 nucleotides: TGTGCCAGCAGCCAAGAGCCTCAGCAAGAGACCCAGTACTTC. Translating it yields CASSQEPQQETQYF.